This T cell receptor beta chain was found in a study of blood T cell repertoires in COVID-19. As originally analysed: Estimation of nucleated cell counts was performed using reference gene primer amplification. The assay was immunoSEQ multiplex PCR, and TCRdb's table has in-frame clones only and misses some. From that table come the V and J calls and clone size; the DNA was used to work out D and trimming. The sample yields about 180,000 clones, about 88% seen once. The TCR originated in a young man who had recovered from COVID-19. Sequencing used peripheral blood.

The DNA of the CDR3 is TGTGCCAGCACCCTAAACGGGGTTACTGAAGCTTTCTTT. Its translation is CASTLNGVTEAFF. The chain joins TRBV6-5 to TRBJ1-1; D unclear. Trimming removed 7 bases at V and 5 bases at J, with 14 bases between. The CDR3 is 13 residues long. Germline values: CDR1 MNHEY, CDR2 SVGAGI.